These 24 T cell receptor beta chains were sequenced from one sample in a study of beta chain features in type 1 diabetes (dated by TCRdb to 2016 to 2019). Library method: the immunoSEQ multiplex PCR assay. The entire isolated RNA was reverse transcribed using the High Capacity cDNA Reverse Transcription Kit, and thus expressed TCRB transcripts were sequenced. As stored in TCRdb, this immuneACCESS dataset retains in-frame rearrangements with V and J assigned. A fraction of the clones does not appear; measured against another copy, unresolved V genes explain less than half of the discrepancy, and the remainder lacks a known reason. This sample holds around 500,000 clones; around 28% were observed only once. About 0.065% of the sample is in the top ten clones. Sequences were obtained from naive CD4+ T cells from blood. The sample's cell subset or site label is to be understood as: true naive CD4+ T cells. Receptors were obtained from a man in his late teens or twenties in good health.

This clone was counted a few times. V gene TRBV5-1 combines with J gene TRBJ2-1; TRBD2 is a possible D gene (6 bases). CDR3 length equals 15 residues. Germline CDR1 SGHRS, CDR2 YFSETQ. Trimming left V 0 bases short and J 5 bases short, with 12 bases between. The CDR3 DNA is TGCGCCAGCAGCTTGGCGCCAGGCGGGAACAATGAGCAGTTCTTC. Encoded protein: CASSLAPGGNNEQFF.

In this sample, this clone turned up a few times. The chain recombines TRBV4-3 with TRBJ2-3; possibly TRBD2 for D (5 bases). V was pared by 1 base and J by 2 bases, with 13 bases between. Germline CDR1 and CDR2: LGHNA and YSLEER. The CDR3 has 16 residues. DNA of the CDR3: TGCGCCAGCAGCCAAGTCGCGGGCCCCCTCACAGATACGCAGTATTTT. Its protein product is CASSQVAGPLTDTQYF.

The V and J genes are TRBV30 and TRBJ2-7; D call uncertain. The V gene lost 1 base and the J gene lost 3 bases, with 13 bases spanning the gap. In germline, CDR1 is GTSNPN, CDR2 SVGIG (reference sequence). The CDR3 totals 14 residues. CDR3 region: CAWSALPPGYEQYF. In DNA, the CDR3 is TGTGCCTGGAGTGCCCTACCCCCAGGCTACGAGCAGTACTTC.

The chain employs TRBV30 and TRBJ2-3, with D unresolved. Trimming shortened V by 8 bases and J by 3 bases, and 21 bases separated the two germline ends. The CDR3 has 15 amino acids. Germline-derived CDR1 and CDR2 are GTSNPN and SVGIG (reference sequence). The CDR3 DNA follows: TGTGCCGCCTGGAGTGTAATCCGGCGTACAGATACGCAGTATTTT. Protein: CAAWSVIRRTDTQYF.

This rearrangement joins TRBV9 to TRBJ2-7, with a weak D call TRBD2 (6 bases). The length of the CDR3 is 15 residues. CDR1 is SGDLS and CDR2 is YYNGEE in the germline V gene. Trimming pared 0 bases from V and 0 bases from J, leaving 10 bases between. CDR3: CASSVGGEYSYEQYF. The CDR3 DNA sequence: TGTGCCAGCAGCGTAGGGGGGGAGTACTCCTACGAGCAGTACTTC.

This clone showed up just a few times. The chain combines TRBV25-1 with TRBJ2-7; D remains unclear. V was clipped by 8 bases and J by 2 bases, with 7 bases between them. Germline values: CDR1 MGHDK, CDR2 SYGVNS. This CDR3 has 11 amino acids. The CDR3 DNA sequence: TGTGCCAGCTCGTGGGCCTACGAGCAGTACTTC. It yields the protein CASSWAYEQYF.

The sample holds a few counts of this clone. V gene TRBV7-9 combines with J gene TRBJ1-1, with TRBD1 as a possible D gene (6 bases). Looked up from germline, CDR1 is SEHNR and CDR2 is FQNEAQ (reference sequence). Between the trimmed V and J ends, which lost 2 bases and 7 bases, there was a span of 11 bases. This CDR3 is built from 13 residues. This CDR3 is CASSLQTGNEAFF. As DNA, the CDR3 is TGTGCCAGCAGCTTACAAACAGGGAATGAAGCTTTCTTT.

The chain couples TRBV6-1 to TRBJ2-7; 9 bases are shared with TRBD1. J lost 4 bases, V lost 6 bases, and 7 bases had no gene match. The CDR3 sequence is 14 residues long. Looked up from germline, CDR1 is MNHNS and CDR2 is SASEGT. In DNA, the CDR3 is TGTGCCAGCAGCCCCGGGACAGGGAAATACGAGCAGTACTTC. Its protein is CASSPGTGKYEQYF.

There are a few counts of this clone. This chain uses TRBV5-1 with TRBJ2-7, with no clear D. Germline V gene data show CDR1 as SGHRS and CDR2 as YFSETQ. V lost 4 bases and J 0 bases, leaving 11 bases between the germline ends. The CDR3 is 14 residues long. DNA for the CDR3: TGCGCCAGCAGCCCTGCGGCGGCCTCCTACGAGCAGTACTTC. This gives the protein CASSPAAASYEQYF.

The chain carries TRBV30 and TRBJ1-2; 8 positions match TRBD1. The J segment lost 6 bases and the V segment lost 2 bases, leaving 11 bases of the junction unmatched. Germline V gene data show CDR1 as GTSNPN and CDR2 as SVGIG (reference sequence). This CDR3 is built from 15 residues. The CDR3 is CAWSLRDRRFNGYTF. Here the CDR3 DNA reads TGTGCCTGGAGTCTCCGGGACAGGCGGTTCAATGGCTACACCTTC.

The chain recombines TRBV5-6 with TRBJ2-7; 10 bases fit TRBD2. V shed 2 bases, J shed 3 bases, and the junction held 2 bases outside the gene matches. CDR3 size: 14 residues. The germline V gene has CDR1 SGHDT and CDR2 YYEEEE. The CDR3 here is CASSFGLAVYEQYF. As DNA, the CDR3 is TGTGCCAGCAGCTTCGGACTAGCGGTCTACGAGCAGTACTTC.

The rearrangement joins TRBV9 to TRBJ2-6; 8 bases are shared with TRBD1. The CDR3 runs to 21 residues. Losses at the gene ends were 1 base for V and 0 bases for J; bases not matched to a gene: 15. The V gene's germline CDR1 is SGDLS and CDR2 YYNGEE. In nucleotides, the CDR3 is TGTGCCAGCAGCGTAAACCTCGAATACAGGGGGAAAAGCTCTGGGGCCAACGTCCTGACTTTC. It translates to CASSVNLEYRGKSSGANVLTF. The full variable domain, with the rest looked up from reference TRBV9 and TRBJ2-6, is DSGVTQTPKHLITATGQRVTLRCSPRSGDLSVYWYQQSLDQGLQFLIQYYNGEERAKGNILERFSAQQFPDLHSELNLSSLELGDSALYFCASSVNLEYRGKSSGANVLTFGAGSRLTVL.

This clone was counted between two and nine times. The gene calls are TRBV29-1 and TRBJ2-7, with 10 nucleotides matching TRBD1. Germline V gene data show CDR1 as SQVTM and CDR2 as ANQGSEA. V lost 5 bases and J lost 3; bases outside the gene matches: 4. CDR3 length: 13 residues. The DNA for the CDR3 is TGCAGCGTTTTCCGGGACAGGGGCTACGAGCAGTACTTC. The encoded protein is CSVFRDRGYEQYF.

This chain links TRBV4-1 with TRBJ2-6; D perhaps matches TRBD2 (6 bases). Germline V gene data show CDR1 as MGHRA and CDR2 as YSYEKL. Trimming pared 4 bases from V and 1 base from J, leaving 20 bases between. The CDR3 runs to 19 residues. The CDR3 loop is CASSLAFSGRSSGANVLTF. In DNA, the CDR3 is TGCGCCAGCAGCCTAGCTTTTTCAGGGAGGTCTTCTGGGGCCAACGTCCTGACTTTC.

This clone has just a few counts. The chain uses TRBV29-1 and TRBJ1-5; D is undetermined. The CDR3 runs to 14 residues. Germline V gene data show CDR1 as SQVTM and CDR2 as ANQGSEA. V was shortened by 7 bases and J by 4 bases, with 17 bases between the two germline ends. In nucleotides, the CDR3 is TGCAGCGCCAAGGGCGCAGTAACAAATCAGCCCCAGCATTTT. Translated: CSAKGAVTNQPQHF.

The chain employs TRBV5-1 and TRBJ2-2; D may be TRBD2 (6 bases). CDR3 size: 15 residues. Germline V lookup: CDR1 SGHRS, CDR2 YFSETQ. V was clipped by 0 bases and J by 7 bases, with 13 bases between them. CDR3 in amino acids: CASSLEPGRYGELFF. As DNA, the CDR3 is TGCGCCAGCAGCTTGGAACCAGGGAGGTACGGGGAGCTGTTTTTT.

The rearrangement uses TRBV5-1 and TRBJ2-7; 9 bases are shared with TRBD1. The junction had 2 bases not matched to a gene; V was cut back by 0 bases and J by 4 bases. This CDR3 region has 14 residues. CDR1 SGHRS and CDR2 YFSETQ come from the germline V gene. The CDR3 loop is CASSLEDRGYEQYF. CDR3 in DNA: TGCGCCAGCAGCTTGGAGGACAGGGGATACGAGCAGTACTTC.

The chain is built from TRBV29-1 and TRBJ1-5, with D unclear. V was cut by 4 bases and J by 0 bases, with 7 bases left in between. The germline V gene encodes CDR1 SQVTM and CDR2 ANQGSEA. The CDR3 spans 13 residues. The CDR3 sequence is CSVGVDSNQPQHF. In DNA form, the CDR3 reads TGCAGCGTTGGGGTCGATAGCAATCAGCCCCAGCATTTT.

The table lists this clone with a few counts. The chain is built from TRBV29-1 and TRBJ2-7, with D hard to call. V gave up 6 bases and J gave up 6 bases, with 18 bases separating them. Germline CDR1 is SQVTM and CDR2 is ANQGSEA. This CDR3 is built from 13 residues. The CDR3 bases are TGCAGCGTGGGCGCTGACACGTTCCGCGAGCAGTACTTC. Encoded protein: CSVGADTFREQYF.

The V and J genes are TRBV5-4 and TRBJ1-5; D is unclear. The CDR3 totals 13 residues. V was cut by 5 bases and J by 5 bases, with 11 bases left in between. Germline CDR1 is SGHNT and CDR2 is YYREEE (reference sequence). DNA for the CDR3: TGTGCCAGCAGTCGTGACACGGATCAGCCCCAGCATTTT. As protein: CASSRDTDQPQHF.

V and J are TRBV27 and TRBJ2-1; 8 positions match TRBD2. Germline loops: CDR1 MNHEY, CDR2 SMNVEV (reference sequence). The CDR3 loop spans 13 amino acids. J was trimmed by 9 bases and V by 6 bases; bases with no gene match: 7. The CDR3 reads CASRPTSGGEQFF. The CDR3 DNA sequence: TGTGCCAGCAGGCCAACTAGCGGTGGTGAGCAGTTCTTC.

The genes are TRBV13 and TRBJ2-7; tentatively, D is TRBD1 (6 bases). Looked up from germline, CDR1 is PRHDT and CDR2 is FYEKMQ (reference sequence). With 1 base removed from V and 0 bases from J, the gap between germline ends came to 10 bases. The CDR3 totals 15 residues. The CDR3 sequence is CASSLARDNSYEQYF. The CDR3 region has the DNA TGTGCCAGCAGCTTAGCCCGGGACAACTCCTACGAGCAGTACTTC.

This chain uses TRBV5-5 with TRBJ1-5; TRBD1 aligns across 7 bases. The CDR3 has 14 residues. V dropped 4 bases and J dropped 6; count of bases not matched to a gene: 7. The germline CDR1 and CDR2 sequences are SGHKS and YYEKEE (reference sequence). The CDR3 bases are TGTGCCAGCAGCACAGGAGGGGGCGGTCAGCCCCAGCATTTT. This sequence encodes CASSTGGGGQPQHF.

Written as DNA, the CDR3 is TGTGCCAGCAGTGGGGTGGGGCGAGAGACCCAGTACTTC. Its protein product is CASSGVGRETQYF. The chain carries TRBV9 and TRBJ2-5, with TRBD1 as a possible D gene (5 bases). The CDR3 has 13 amino acids. The germline V and J ends were trimmed by 5 bases and 4 bases, with 12 bases remaining between them. Germline V lookup: CDR1 SGDLS, CDR2 YYNGEE. The full variable domain, with the rest looked up from reference TRBV9 and TRBJ2-5, is DSGVTQTPKHLITATGQRVTLRCSPRSGDLSVYWYQQSLDQGLQFLIQYYNGEERAKGNILERFSAQQFPDLHSELNLSSLELGDSALYFCASSGVGRETQYFGPGTRLLVL.